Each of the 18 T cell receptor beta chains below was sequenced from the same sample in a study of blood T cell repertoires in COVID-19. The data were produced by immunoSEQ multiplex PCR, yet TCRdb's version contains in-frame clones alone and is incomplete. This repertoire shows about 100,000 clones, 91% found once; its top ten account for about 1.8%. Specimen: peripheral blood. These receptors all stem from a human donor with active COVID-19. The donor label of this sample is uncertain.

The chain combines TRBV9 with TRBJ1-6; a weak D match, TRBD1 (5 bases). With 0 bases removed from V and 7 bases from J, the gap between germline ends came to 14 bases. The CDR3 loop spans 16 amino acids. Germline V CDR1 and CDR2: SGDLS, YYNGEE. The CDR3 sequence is CASSVEGVTRNSPLHF. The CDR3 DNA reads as TGTGCCAGCAGCGTAGAAGGGGTGACGCGAAATTCACCCCTCCACTTT.

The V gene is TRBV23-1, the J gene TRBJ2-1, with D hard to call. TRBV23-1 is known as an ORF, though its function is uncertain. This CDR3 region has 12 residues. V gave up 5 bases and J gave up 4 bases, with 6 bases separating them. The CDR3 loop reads CASSSVYNEQFF. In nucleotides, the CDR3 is TGCGCCAGCAGTTCTGTTTACAATGAGCAGTTCTTC.

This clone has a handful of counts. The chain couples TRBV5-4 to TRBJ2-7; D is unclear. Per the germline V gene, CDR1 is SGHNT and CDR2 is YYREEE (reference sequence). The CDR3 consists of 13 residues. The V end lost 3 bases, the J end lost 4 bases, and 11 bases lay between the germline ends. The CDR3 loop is CASSSGSEYEQYF. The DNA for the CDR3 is TGTGCCAGCAGCTCCGGCAGCGAATACGAGCAGTACTTC. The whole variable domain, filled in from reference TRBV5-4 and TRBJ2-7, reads ETGVTQSPTHLIKTRGQQVTLRCSSQSGHNTVSWYQQALGQGPQFIFQYYREEENGRGNFPPRFSGLQFPNYSSELNVNALELDDSALYLCASSSGSEYEQYFGPGTRLTVT.

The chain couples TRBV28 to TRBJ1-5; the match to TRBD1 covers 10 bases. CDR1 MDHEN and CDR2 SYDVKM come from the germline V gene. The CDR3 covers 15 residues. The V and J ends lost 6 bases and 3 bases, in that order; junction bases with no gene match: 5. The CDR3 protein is CASSLGQGINQPQHF. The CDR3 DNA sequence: TGTGCCAGCAGCCTGGGACAGGGGATCAATCAGCCCCAGCATTTT.

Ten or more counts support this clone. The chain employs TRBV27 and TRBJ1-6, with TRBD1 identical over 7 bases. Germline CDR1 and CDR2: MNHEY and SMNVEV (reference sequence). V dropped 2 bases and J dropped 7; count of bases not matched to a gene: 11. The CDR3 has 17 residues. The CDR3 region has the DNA TGTGCCAGCAGTTTACGATCGCCCGGGACAGTGAATTCACCCCTCCACTTT. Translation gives CASSLRSPGTVNSPLHF.

The CDR3 is CASSLVLLSSGNTIYF. As DNA, the CDR3 is TGTGCCAGCAGCTTGGTTTTGTTGAGCTCTGGAAACACCATATATTTT. The chain employs TRBV5-8 and TRBJ1-3, with unresolved D. CDR1 and CDR2 (germline): SGHTS, YDEGEE. The CDR3 is 16 amino acids. Trimming stripped 0 bases from V and 0 bases from J, with 10 bases between.

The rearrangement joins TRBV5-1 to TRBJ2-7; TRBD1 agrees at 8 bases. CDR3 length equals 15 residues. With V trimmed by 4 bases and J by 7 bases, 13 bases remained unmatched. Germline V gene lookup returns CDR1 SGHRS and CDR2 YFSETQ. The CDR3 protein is CASSPGNRGEEEQYF. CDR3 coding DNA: TGCGCCAGCAGCCCGGGGAACAGGGGGGAAGAAGAGCAGTACTTC.

CDR3 bases: TGTGCCAGCAGCTTGACTAGCGGGGGGGCCAGGGAGACCCAGTACTTC. This gives the protein CASSLTSGGARETQYF. The chain joins TRBV7-7 to TRBJ2-5; 14 bases are shared with TRBD2. The CDR3 is made up of 16 amino acids. V lost 3 bases, J lost 5 bases, and 5 bases stayed unmatched. Germline values: CDR1 SSHAT, CDR2 FNYEAQ (reference sequence).

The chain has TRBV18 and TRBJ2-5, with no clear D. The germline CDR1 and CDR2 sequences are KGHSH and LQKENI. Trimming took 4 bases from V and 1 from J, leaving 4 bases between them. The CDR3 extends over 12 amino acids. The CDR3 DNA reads TGTGCCAGCTCACTATCCCAAGAGACCCAGTACTTC. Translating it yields CASSLSQETQYF.

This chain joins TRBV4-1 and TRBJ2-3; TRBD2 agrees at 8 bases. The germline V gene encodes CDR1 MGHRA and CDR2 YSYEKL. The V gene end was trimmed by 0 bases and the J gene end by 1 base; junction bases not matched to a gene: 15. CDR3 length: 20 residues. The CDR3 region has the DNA TGCGCCAGCAGCCAAGATCCCTTAATCGGTAGCGGGGAGCGCACAGATACGCAGTATTTT. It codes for CASSQDPLIGSGERTDTQYF.

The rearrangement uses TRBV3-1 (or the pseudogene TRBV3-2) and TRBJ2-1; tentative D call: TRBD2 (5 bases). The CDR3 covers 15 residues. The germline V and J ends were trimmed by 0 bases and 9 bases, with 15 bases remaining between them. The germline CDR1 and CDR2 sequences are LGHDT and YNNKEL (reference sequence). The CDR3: CASSQDKLVLGEQFF. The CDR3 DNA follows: TGTGCCAGCAGCCAAGATAAACTAGTTCTAGGTGAGCAGTTCTTC.

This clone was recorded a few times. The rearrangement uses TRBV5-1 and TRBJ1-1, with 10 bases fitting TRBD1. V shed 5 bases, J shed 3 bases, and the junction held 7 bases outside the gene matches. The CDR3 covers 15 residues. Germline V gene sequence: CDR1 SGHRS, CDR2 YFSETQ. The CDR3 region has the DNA TGCGCCAGCAGACTGGGACAGGGGCTTTACACTGAAGCTTTCTTT. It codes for CASRLGQGLYTEAFF.

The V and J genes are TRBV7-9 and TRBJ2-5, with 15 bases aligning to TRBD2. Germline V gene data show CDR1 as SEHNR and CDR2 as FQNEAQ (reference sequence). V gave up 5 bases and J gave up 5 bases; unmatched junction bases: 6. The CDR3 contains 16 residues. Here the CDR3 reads CASSRTSGGVRETQYF. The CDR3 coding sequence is TGTGCCAGCAGCCGGACTAGCGGGGGGGTCCGGGAGACCCAGTACTTC.

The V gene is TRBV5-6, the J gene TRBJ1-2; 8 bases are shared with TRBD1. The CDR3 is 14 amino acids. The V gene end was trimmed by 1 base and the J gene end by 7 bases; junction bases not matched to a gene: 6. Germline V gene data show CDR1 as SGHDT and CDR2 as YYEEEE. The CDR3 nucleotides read TGTGCCAGCAGCTTGTTTCAGGGGGCTGTTGGCTACACCTTC. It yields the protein CASSLFQGAVGYTF.

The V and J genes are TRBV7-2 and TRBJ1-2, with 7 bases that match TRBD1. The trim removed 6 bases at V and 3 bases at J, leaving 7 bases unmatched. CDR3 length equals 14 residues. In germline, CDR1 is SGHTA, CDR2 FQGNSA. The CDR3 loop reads CASSQGGADYGYTF. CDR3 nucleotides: TGTGCCAGCAGTCAAGGGGGCGCTGACTATGGCTACACCTTC.

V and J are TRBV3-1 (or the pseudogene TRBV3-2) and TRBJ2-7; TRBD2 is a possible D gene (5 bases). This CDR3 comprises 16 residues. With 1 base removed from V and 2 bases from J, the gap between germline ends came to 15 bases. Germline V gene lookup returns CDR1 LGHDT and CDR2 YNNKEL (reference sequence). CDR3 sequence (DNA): TGTGCCAGCAGCCAAGTGCCGGGAATAAACACCTACGAGCAGTACTTC. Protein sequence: CASSQVPGINTYEQYF.

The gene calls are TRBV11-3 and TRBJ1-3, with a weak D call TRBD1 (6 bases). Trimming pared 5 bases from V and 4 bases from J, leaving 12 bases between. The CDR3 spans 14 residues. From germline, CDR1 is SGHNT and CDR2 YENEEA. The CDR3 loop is CASSGRDKGNTIYF. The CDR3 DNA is TGTGCCAGCAGCGGCCGGGACAAGGGAAACACCATATATTTT.

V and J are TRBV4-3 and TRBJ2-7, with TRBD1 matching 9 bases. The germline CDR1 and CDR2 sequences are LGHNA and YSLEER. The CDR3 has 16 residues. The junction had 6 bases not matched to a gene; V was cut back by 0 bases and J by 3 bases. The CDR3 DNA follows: TGCGCCAGCAGCCAAGATCTCGGGACAGGGAGCTACGAGCAGTACTTC. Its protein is CASSQDLGTGSYEQYF.